This TCR beta chain was sequenced for a study of T and B cells in COVID-19 patients. Background on the study: Of 20 active-infection patients, under 15 were critically ill with mechanical ventilation or extracorporeal membrane oxygenation.

Study-wide points: Exclusive to the recovered cohort were some 2,500 TCR clusters, 30 to 40 of them with low generation probability. CD4+, regulatory T cell, CD8+ and sorted SARS-CoV-2-responsive or tetramer+ T cells were not yet sequenced. Blood from mildly ill patients while symptomatic, and early samples from severe cases, were scarce.

The CDR3 is 16 amino acids. The junction had 6 bases not matched to a gene; V was cut back by 1 base and J by 2 bases. Turning to this clonotype: What it binds is not known.

Each TRB amplification used roughly 250-550 ng of genomic DNA from blood. Multiplex PCR with BIOMED2 TRB-A/B primer pools amplified TRB rearrangements. TCRdb re-called the multiplex PCR reads through MiXCR, storing one row per CDR3 protein. Among around 25,000 distinct CDR3 sequences listed, around a third were seen once. This TCR was sampled from a human donor who had recovered from COVID-19. The rearrangement joins TRBV12-3 or TRBV12-4 to TRBJ2-5; 8 bases line up with TRBD2. The sequenced material came from blood. DNA for the CDR3: TGTGCCAGCAGTTTAGTCGTATCGGGGGGGCAAGAGACCCAGTACTTC. Translation gives CASSLVVSGGQETQYF.